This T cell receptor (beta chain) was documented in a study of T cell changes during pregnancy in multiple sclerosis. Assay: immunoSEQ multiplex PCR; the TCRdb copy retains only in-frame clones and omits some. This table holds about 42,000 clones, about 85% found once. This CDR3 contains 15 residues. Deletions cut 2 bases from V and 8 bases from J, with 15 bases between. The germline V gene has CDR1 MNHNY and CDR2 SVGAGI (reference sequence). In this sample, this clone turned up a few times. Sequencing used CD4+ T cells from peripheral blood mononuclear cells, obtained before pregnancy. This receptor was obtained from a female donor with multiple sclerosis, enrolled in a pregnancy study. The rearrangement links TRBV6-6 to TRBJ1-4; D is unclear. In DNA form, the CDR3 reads TGTGCCAGCAGTTACCGGCTGCGGGGTGGAGAAAAACTGTTTTTT. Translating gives CASSYRLRGGEKLFF.